These T cell receptor beta chains were read from a single sample in a study of T-cell memory formation after mild COVID-19. TCRdb re-called the 5' RACE reads through MiXCR, storing one row per CDR3 protein. The sample yields roughly 560,000 distinct CDR3 sequences, 20% seen once. Sample: PBMCs or a T cell subset sorted from them (not recorded which). These receptors originate from an adult woman who had mild COVID-19 (a few samples of this study predate the infection). Cell type and time point are not known. Each CDR3 is given with its conserved first and last residue. The order of the fields is clone size, D gene, V gene, J gene, CDR3 DNA, CDR3 protein. A D gene is named only where the DNA matches it firmly. For some rows the clone size is stated as once, few or many, or as a class when expanded; others skip it.

clone size: NA; D gene: TRBD2; V gene: TRBV6-5; J gene: TRBJ2-7; CDR3 DNA: TGTGCCAGCACAAAGCCGGGACTAGCTTACGAGCAGTACTTC; CDR3 protein: CASTKPGLAYEQYF
clone size: NA; D gene: NA; V gene: TRBV30; J gene: TRBJ1-2; CDR3 DNA: TGTGCCTGGAGTGCTGTGGGTCGTAACTATGGCTACACCTTC; CDR3 protein: CAWSAVGRNYGYTF
clone size: many; D gene: NA; V gene: TRBV6-5; J gene: TRBJ1-6; CDR3 DNA: TGTGCCAGCGGCAGGGGCAATTCACCCCTCCACTTT; CDR3 protein: CASGRGNSPLHF
clone size: NA; D gene: NA; V gene: TRBV12-3/TRBV12-4; J gene: TRBJ2-7; CDR3 DNA: TGTGCGAGCGGTGGGGGGTCTTACGAGCAGTACTTC; CDR3 protein: CASGGGSYEQYF
clone size: NA; D gene: TRBD2; V gene: TRBV20-1; J gene: TRBJ2-3; CDR3 DNA: TGCAGTGCTAGAGGACTAGCCCGCACAGATACGCAGTATTTT; CDR3 protein: CSARGLARTDTQYF
clone size: NA; D gene: NA; V gene: TRBV30; J gene: TRBJ1-2; CDR3 DNA: TGTGCCTGGAGTGTCCGAAGTCGTTCGTCAAATGGCTACACCTTC; CDR3 protein: CAWSVRSRSSNGYTF
clone size: NA; D gene: TRBD1; V gene: TRBV30; J gene: TRBJ1-1; CDR3 DNA: TGTGCCTGGAGTCTTGAGACAGGGGTTACTGAAGCTTTCTTT; CDR3 protein: CAWSLETGVTEAFF
clone size: few; D gene: TRBD1; V gene: TRBV7-9; J gene: TRBJ2-1; CDR3 DNA: TGTGCCAGCAGCCGAGTACAGGGGGTTTCCTACAGTGAGCAGTTCTTC; CDR3 protein: CASSRVQGVSYSEQFF
clone size: few; D gene: NA; V gene: TRBV4-1; J gene: TRBJ1-2; CDR3 DNA: TGCGCCAGCAGCCAAGAAGCGCACAGGGCAGGGTTAAGCTACACCTTC; CDR3 protein: CASSQEAHRAGLSYTF
clone size: NA; D gene: TRBD1; V gene: TRBV12-3/TRBV12-4; J gene: TRBJ2-2; CDR3 DNA: TGTGCCAGCAGACCTTCCCCTGACAGGGCAAAGGGGTCCGGGGAGCTGTTTTTT; CDR3 protein: CASRPSPDRAKGSGELFF
clone size: few; D gene: TRBD1; V gene: TRBV29-1; J gene: TRBJ1-2; CDR3 DNA: TGCAGCGTTGCCGGACAGGGGCATGGCTACACCTTC; CDR3 protein: CSVAGQGHGYTF
clone size: many; D gene: NA; V gene: TRBV19; J gene: TRBJ2-5; CDR3 DNA: TGTGCCAGTAGTGGGCGGGGGCTAGGAGCAGAGACCCAGTACTTC; CDR3 protein: CASSGRGLGAETQYF
clone size: few; D gene: NA; V gene: TRBV4-1; J gene: TRBJ1-1; CDR3 DNA: TGCGCCAGCAGCCGCTCAGTGAACACTGAAGCTTTCTTT; CDR3 protein: CASSRSVNTEAFF
clone size: few; D gene: NA; V gene: TRBV27; J gene: TRBJ2-1; CDR3 DNA: TGTGCCAGCAGCCGAAATAGCAATGAGCAGTTCTTC; CDR3 protein: CASSRNSNEQFF
clone size: NA; D gene: TRBD1; V gene: TRBV20-1; J gene: TRBJ2-7; CDR3 DNA: TGCAGTGCTATAACCGGGACAGGGGGGACCTACGAGCAGTACTTC; CDR3 protein: CSAITGTGGTYEQYF
clone size: NA; D gene: TRBD2; V gene: TRBV6-5; J gene: TRBJ2-7; CDR3 DNA: TGTGCCAGCAGTTACTCCTTCACGGGAGGGAGGTACGAGCAGTACTTC; CDR3 protein: CASSYSFTGGRYEQYF
clone size: few; D gene: TRBD1; V gene: TRBV5-1; J gene: TRBJ2-6; CDR3 DNA: TGCGCCAGCAGCCCGGTGACAGGGGGCTCTGGGGCCAACGTCCTGACTTTC; CDR3 protein: CASSPVTGGSGANVLTF
clone size: few; D gene: NA; V gene: TRBV5-6; J gene: TRBJ2-3; CDR3 DNA: TGTGCCAGCAGCCGTGCGACTAGAACAGATACGCAGTATTTT; CDR3 protein: CASSRATRTDTQYF
clone size: few; D gene: NA; V gene: TRBV5-1; J gene: TRBJ2-1; CDR3 DNA: TGCGCCAGCAGCATTAAGCAGGGGCTAAACAATGAGCAGTTCTTC; CDR3 protein: CASSIKQGLNNEQFF
clone size: few; D gene: NA; V gene: TRBV24-1; J gene: TRBJ2-1; CDR3 DNA: TGTGCCACCAGTGATTCCGGGGAGGATGAGCAGTTCTTC; CDR3 protein: CATSDSGEDEQFF
clone size: NA; D gene: NA; V gene: TRBV5-1; J gene: TRBJ2-2; CDR3 DNA: TGCGCCAGCAGCTTGCAGACTAGGGCCGGGGAGCTGTTTTTT; CDR3 protein: CASSLQTRAGELFF
clone size: few; D gene: NA; V gene: TRBV2; J gene: TRBJ1-2; CDR3 DNA: TGTGCCAGCAGCCGACGGACAGAAGGCTACACCTTC; CDR3 protein: CASSRRTEGYTF
clone size: NA; D gene: NA; V gene: TRBV4-3; J gene: TRBJ2-3; CDR3 DNA: TGCGCCAGCAGCCAAGCCAGAGGAGATTTCACAGATACGCAGTATTTT; CDR3 protein: CASSQARGDFTDTQYF
clone size: NA; D gene: NA; V gene: TRBV9; J gene: TRBJ2-5; CDR3 DNA: TGTGCCAGCAGCGTAGATCAGGGGGGGCAAGAGACCCAGTACTTC; CDR3 protein: CASSVDQGGQETQYF
clone size: few; D gene: TRBD1; V gene: TRBV14; J gene: TRBJ1-1; CDR3 DNA: TGTGCCAGCAGCCAACTTGGACAGGGGCGTACCACTGAAGCTTTCTTT; CDR3 protein: CASSQLGQGRTTEAFF
clone size: few; D gene: NA; V gene: TRBV5-1; J gene: TRBJ2-7; CDR3 DNA: TGCGCCAGCAGCTTGATAGTTTCCTACGAGCAGTACTTC; CDR3 protein: CASSLIVSYEQYF
clone size: NA; D gene: TRBD1; V gene: TRBV19; J gene: TRBJ1-2; CDR3 DNA: TGTGCCAGTAGTCCATACAGGGGAAACTATGGCTACACCTTC; CDR3 protein: CASSPYRGNYGYTF
clone size: NA; D gene: NA; V gene: TRBV28; J gene: TRBJ2-7; CDR3 DNA: TGTGCCAGCAGCTCTTTTCAGGGATCCTACGAGCAGTACTTC; CDR3 protein: CASSSFQGSYEQYF
clone size: few; D gene: NA; V gene: TRBV20-1; J gene: TRBJ1-1; CDR3 DNA: TGCAGTGCTATCCTGGACAGCCTGAACACTGAAGCTTTCTTT; CDR3 protein: CSAILDSLNTEAFF
clone size: NA; D gene: NA; V gene: TRBV28; J gene: TRBJ1-1; CDR3 DNA: TGTGCCAGCCGGTCGCAGGGGAACACTGAAGCTTTCTTT; CDR3 protein: CASRSQGNTEAFF
clone size: once; D gene: TRBD2; V gene: TRBV20-1; J gene: TRBJ2-3; CDR3 DNA: TGCAGTGCTAGGCGGGAGGGTCGGACAGATACGCAGTATTTT; CDR3 protein: CSARREGRTDTQYF
clone size: few; D gene: NA; V gene: TRBV5-1; J gene: TRBJ1-2; CDR3 DNA: TGCGCCAGCAGCTTTCTAGACAGGAACTATGGCTACACCTTC; CDR3 protein: CASSFLDRNYGYTF
clone size: few; D gene: NA; V gene: TRBV15; J gene: TRBJ1-5; CDR3 DNA: TGTGCCACCAGCACGACCCATAAAGGGAGGAATCAGCCCCAGCATTTT; CDR3 protein: CATSTTHKGRNQPQHF
clone size: few; D gene: NA; V gene: TRBV11-3; J gene: TRBJ2-3; CDR3 DNA: TGTGCCAGCAGCGGTAGCGGTAGCACAGATACGCAGTATTTT; CDR3 protein: CASSGSGSTDTQYF
clone size: NA; D gene: TRBD1; V gene: TRBV5-6; J gene: TRBJ2-7; CDR3 DNA: TGTGCCAGCAGTTGGGACAGGCTGGGGACCTACGAGCAGTACTTC; CDR3 protein: CASSWDRLGTYEQYF
clone size: many; D gene: TRBD1; V gene: TRBV6-1; J gene: TRBJ2-7; CDR3 DNA: TGTGCCAGCACCACGGGACAGGGCTACGAGCAGTACTTC; CDR3 protein: CASTTGQGYEQYF
clone size: few; D gene: NA; V gene: TRBV20-1; J gene: TRBJ2-7; CDR3 DNA: TGCAGTGCTAGAGATCTTGGACCGCTGATAGAGCAGTACTTC; CDR3 protein: CSARDLGPLIEQYF
clone size: NA; D gene: NA; V gene: TRBV6-1; J gene: TRBJ2-7; CDR3 DNA: TGTGCCAGCAGTGAAATCAGTGGCTCCTACGAGCAGTACTTC; CDR3 protein: CASSEISGSYEQYF
clone size: many; D gene: NA; V gene: TRBV7-8; J gene: TRBJ1-2; CDR3 DNA: TGTGCCAGCAGCTTAGCAGGGGGTGATGGCTACACCTTC; CDR3 protein: CASSLAGGDGYTF
clone size: many; D gene: NA; V gene: TRBV5-1; J gene: TRBJ1-4; CDR3 DNA: TGCGCCAGCAGCTTGGTGGGGATGGCTAATGAAAAACTGTTTTTT; CDR3 protein: CASSLVGMANEKLFF
clone size: few; D gene: TRBD2; V gene: TRBV18; J gene: TRBJ2-1; CDR3 DNA: TGTGCCAGCGCGGGAGTAAACAATGAGCAGTTCTTC; CDR3 protein: CASAGVNNEQFF
clone size: NA; D gene: NA; V gene: TRBV12-3/TRBV12-4; J gene: TRBJ1-4; CDR3 DNA: TGTGCCAGCAGCCCCAGGCAGGGAACTAATGAAAAACTGTTTTTT; CDR3 protein: CASSPRQGTNEKLFF
clone size: few; D gene: TRBD2; V gene: TRBV20-1; J gene: TRBJ2-3; CDR3 DNA: TGCAGTGCGATCGGTCCTAGCGGGAGGGCGAAAGATACGCAGTATTTT; CDR3 protein: CSAIGPSGRAKDTQYF
clone size: NA; D gene: NA; V gene: TRBV7-8; J gene: TRBJ1-3; CDR3 DNA: TGTGCCAGCAGCTCCGCGGGAAACACCATATATTTT; CDR3 protein: CASSSAGNTIYF
clone size: NA; D gene: NA; V gene: TRBV20-1; J gene: TRBJ2-2; CDR3 DNA: TGCAGTGTGATAGACGGGGCCGGGGAGCTGTTTTTT; CDR3 protein: CSVIDGAGELFF
clone size: few; D gene: NA; V gene: TRBV7-2; J gene: TRBJ2-2; CDR3 DNA: TGTGCCAGCAGCTTGCAGATAAGGTCCGGGGAGCTGTTTTTT; CDR3 protein: CASSLQIRSGELFF
clone size: NA; D gene: TRBD2; V gene: TRBV7-3; J gene: TRBJ2-3; CDR3 DNA: TGTGCCAGCGGGAGGGGCGGGGATACGCAGTATTTT; CDR3 protein: CASGRGGDTQYF
clone size: few; D gene: TRBD2; V gene: TRBV12-3/TRBV12-4; J gene: TRBJ2-7; CDR3 DNA: TGTGCCAGCAGTTTTTGGGCTAGCGGGGGGGCGTACGAGCAGTACTTC; CDR3 protein: CASSFWASGGAYEQYF
clone size: few; D gene: TRBD1; V gene: TRBV7-2; J gene: TRBJ2-4; CDR3 DNA: TGTGCCAGCAGCTTCCGGGACAGGGGCCTCCCTGCCAAAAACATTCAGTACTTC; CDR3 protein: CASSFRDRGLPAKNIQYF
clone size: many; D gene: TRBD2; V gene: TRBV7-8; J gene: TRBJ2-3; CDR3 DNA: TGTGCCAGCAGCCAGCTTGGAGCGGGGGGGCTTGCAGATACGCAGTATTTT; CDR3 protein: CASSQLGAGGLADTQYF
clone size: NA; D gene: NA; V gene: TRBV24-1; J gene: TRBJ1-5; CDR3 DNA: TGTGCCACCAGCAGGGGCGAGGGGAGCAATCAGCCCCAGCATTTT; CDR3 protein: CATSRGEGSNQPQHF